This TCR beta chain originates from a study of T cell repertoires in cytomegalovirus infection. For the study at large: Signatures in public TCR beta sequences pointed to both CMV infection and matching HLA type.

This clonotype occurred a few times. The CDR3 runs 13 residues. Trimming cost V 0 bases and J 3 bases, with 6 bases left between them. Germline-derived CDR1 and CDR2 are SGDLS and YYNGEE. One entry per CDR3 protein, called by TCRdb with MiXCR from the reads. The sample includes about 230,000 distinct CDR3 sequences, over 20% of them seen just once. The receptor's source is a human donor in good health (CMV status not recorded). Some clones in this sample may be carry-over from other donors' samples. The material sequenced was CD8+ T cells from PBMCs. V usage is TRBV9 and J usage is TRBJ1-1; D not resolved. The CDR3 spells CASSVGGYTEAFF. CDR3 nucleotides: TGTGCCAGCAGCGTAGGAGGATACACTGAAGCTTTCTTT. The full variable domain, with the rest looked up from reference TRBV9 and TRBJ1-1, is DSGVTQTPKHLITATGQRVTLRCSPRSGDLSVYWYQQSLDQGLQFLIQYYNGEERAKGNILERFSAQQFPDLHSELNLSSLELGDSALYFCASSVGGYTEAFFGQGTRLTVV.